Listed below are T cell receptor beta chains from one sample, sequenced in a study of beta chain features in type 1 diabetes. The table came from immunoSEQ multiplex PCR; TCRdb's copy has only in-frame clones and leaves some out. The sample consists of 400,000 or so clones, 8.5% to 10% of them appearing once. Sequencing used central memory CD4+ T cells from blood. The receptors derive from a man aged 25-45 years with type 1 diabetes. CDR3s include the opening cysteine and the closing phenylalanine or tryptophan. A D gene is named only where the DNA matches it firmly. Clone size is stated in some rows and not others, as once, few, many or a class when expanded.

v_call	d_call	clone_size	j_call	cdr3_nt	cdr3_aa
TRBV11-3	NA	NA	TRBJ2-3	TGTGCCAGCAGCCTCGGCGGCCTCACAGATACGCAGTATTTT	CASSLGGLTDTQYF
TRBV7-2	TRBD2	NA	TRBJ2-1	TGTGCCAGCAGCGTACGGCGGGAGGCCCGGAATGAGCAGTTCTTC	CASSVRREARNEQFF
TRBV28	TRBD2	few	TRBJ2-7	TGTGCCAGCAGCCGAGCGACTAGCGGGAGTGGCTACGAGCAGTACTTC	CASSRATSGSGYEQYF
TRBV11-3	NA	many	TRBJ1-3	TGTGCCAGCAGCACAGGGATCTCTGGAAACACCATATATTTT	CASSTGISGNTIYF
TRBV10-1	NA	few	TRBJ2-3	TGCGCCAGCAGTCGGGACACTGGCACAGATACGCAGTATTTT	CASSRDTGTDTQYF
TRBV5-1	NA	NA	TRBJ2-3	TGCGCCAGCAGAACTTCAACAGGGAGCACAGATACGCAGTATTTT	CASRTSTGSTDTQYF
TRBV5-1	NA	few	TRBJ2-1	TGCGCCAGCAGCTTGATACGGCCCCGAGAGCAGTTCTTC	CASSLIRPREQFF
TRBV28	NA	NA	TRBJ1-1	TGTGCCAGCAGTTTCCGGGGATTTGGGGACACTGAAGCTTTCTTT	CASSFRGFGDTEAFF
TRBV5-1	NA	many	TRBJ2-3	TGCGCCAGCAGCTTGGCCGGGTCCAGTGAGGTTTTT	CASSLAGSSEVF
TRBV29-1	TRBD2	few	TRBJ2-1	TGCAGCGTTGTCCCCCGGACTAGCGGGAGCTCCTACAATGAGCAGTTCTTC	CSVVPRTSGSSYNEQFF
TRBV19	NA	few	TRBJ1-1	TGTGCCAGTAGGAAGGGCCCACCGGGTACTGAAGCTTTCTTT	CASRKGPPGTEAFF
TRBV2	NA	few	TRBJ1-5	TGTGCCAGCAGTAGCCGTCAGCCCCAGCATTTT	CASSSRQPQHF
TRBV4-2	NA	few	TRBJ2-7	TGTGCCAGCAGCACCCTATCCTACGAGCAGTACTTC	CASSTLSYEQYF
TRBV28	TRBD1	few	TRBJ1-1	TGTGCCAGCAGTTCCTCCGGGACAGGGTTCACTGAAGCTTTCTTT	CASSSSGTGFTEAFF
TRBV7-9	NA	NA	TRBJ1-2	TGTGCCAGCAGCTTACCGCCTGGGGATCGTAGGTATGGCTACACCTTC	CASSLPPGDRRYGYTF
TRBV7-9	TRBD2	NA	TRBJ2-2	TGTGCCAGCAGCCCGCGACTAGCGGGAGTGGACGGGGAGCTGTTTTTT	CASSPRLAGVDGELFF
TRBV25-1	TRBD1	NA	TRBJ1-1	TGTGCCAGCACTGGACAGGGGGGGACTGAAGCTTTCTTT	CASTGQGGTEAFF